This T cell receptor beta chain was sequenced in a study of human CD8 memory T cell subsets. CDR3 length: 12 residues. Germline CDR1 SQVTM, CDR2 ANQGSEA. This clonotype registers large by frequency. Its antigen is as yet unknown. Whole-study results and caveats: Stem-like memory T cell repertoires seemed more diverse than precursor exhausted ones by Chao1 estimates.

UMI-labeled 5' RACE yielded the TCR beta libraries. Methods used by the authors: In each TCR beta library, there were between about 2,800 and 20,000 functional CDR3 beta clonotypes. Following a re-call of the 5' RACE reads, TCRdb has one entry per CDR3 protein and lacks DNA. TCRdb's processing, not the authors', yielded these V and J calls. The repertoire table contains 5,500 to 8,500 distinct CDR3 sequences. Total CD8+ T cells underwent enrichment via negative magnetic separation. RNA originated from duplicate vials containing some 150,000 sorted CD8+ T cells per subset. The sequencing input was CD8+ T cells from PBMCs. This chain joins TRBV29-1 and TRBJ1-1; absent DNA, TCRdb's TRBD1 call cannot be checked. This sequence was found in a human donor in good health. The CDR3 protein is CSVARGNTEAFF.